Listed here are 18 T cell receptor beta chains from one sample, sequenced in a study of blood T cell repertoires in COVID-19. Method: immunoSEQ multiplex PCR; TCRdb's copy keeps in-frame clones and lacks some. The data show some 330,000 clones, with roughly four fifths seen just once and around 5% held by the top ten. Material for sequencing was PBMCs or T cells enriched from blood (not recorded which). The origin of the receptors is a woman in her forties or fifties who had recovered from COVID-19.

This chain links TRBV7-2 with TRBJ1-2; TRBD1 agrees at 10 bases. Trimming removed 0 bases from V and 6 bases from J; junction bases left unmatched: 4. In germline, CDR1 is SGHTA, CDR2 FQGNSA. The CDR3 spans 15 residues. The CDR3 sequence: CASSLASGTGDGYTF. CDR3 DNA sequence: TGTGCCAGCAGCTTAGCATCCGGGACAGGGGATGGCTACACCTTC.

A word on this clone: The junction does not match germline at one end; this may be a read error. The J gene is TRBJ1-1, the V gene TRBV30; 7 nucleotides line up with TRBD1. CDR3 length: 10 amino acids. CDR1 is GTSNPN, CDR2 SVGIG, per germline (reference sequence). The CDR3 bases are TGTGCCTGGAGAGGACAGGCGGCGGGCTTT. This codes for CAWRGQAAGF.

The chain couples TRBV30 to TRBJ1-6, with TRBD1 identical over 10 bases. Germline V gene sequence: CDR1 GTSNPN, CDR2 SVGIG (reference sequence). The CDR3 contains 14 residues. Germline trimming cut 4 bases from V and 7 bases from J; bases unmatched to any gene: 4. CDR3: CAWTATGGNSPLHF. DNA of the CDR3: TGTGCCTGGACCGCGACAGGGGGCAATTCACCCCTCCACTTT.

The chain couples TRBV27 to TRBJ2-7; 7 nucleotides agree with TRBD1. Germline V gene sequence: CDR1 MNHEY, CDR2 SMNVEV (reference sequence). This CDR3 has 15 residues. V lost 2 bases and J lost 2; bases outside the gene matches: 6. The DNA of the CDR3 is TGTGCCAGCAGTTTAGGCCTAGGACAGGCCTACGAGCAGTACTTC. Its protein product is CASSLGLGQAYEQYF.

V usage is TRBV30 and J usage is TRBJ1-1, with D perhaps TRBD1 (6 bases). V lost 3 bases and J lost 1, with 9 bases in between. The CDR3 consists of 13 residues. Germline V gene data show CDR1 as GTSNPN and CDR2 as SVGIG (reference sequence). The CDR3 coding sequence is TGTGCCTGGAGAGCCAGGGGGAACACTGAAGCTTTCTTT. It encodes CAWRARGNTEAFF.

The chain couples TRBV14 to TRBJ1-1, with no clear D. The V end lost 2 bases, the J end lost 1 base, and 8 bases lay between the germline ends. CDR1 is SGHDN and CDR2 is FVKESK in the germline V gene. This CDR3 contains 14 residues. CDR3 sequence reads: CASSQQAGNTEAFF. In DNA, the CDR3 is TGTGCCAGCAGCCAACAAGCAGGGAACACTGAAGCTTTCTTT.

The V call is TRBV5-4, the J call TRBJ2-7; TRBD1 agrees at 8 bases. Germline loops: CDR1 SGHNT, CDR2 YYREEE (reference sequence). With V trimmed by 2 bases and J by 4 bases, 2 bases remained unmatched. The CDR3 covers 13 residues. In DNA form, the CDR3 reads TGTGCCAGCAGCTTAACAGGGGGGTACGAGCAGTACTTC. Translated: CASSLTGGYEQYF. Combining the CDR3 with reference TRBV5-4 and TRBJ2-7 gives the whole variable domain ETGVTQSPTHLIKTRGQQVTLRCSSQSGHNTVSWYQQALGQGPQFIFQYYREEENGRGNFPPRFSGLQFPNYSSELNVNALELDDSALYLCASSLTGGYEQYFGPGTRLTVT.

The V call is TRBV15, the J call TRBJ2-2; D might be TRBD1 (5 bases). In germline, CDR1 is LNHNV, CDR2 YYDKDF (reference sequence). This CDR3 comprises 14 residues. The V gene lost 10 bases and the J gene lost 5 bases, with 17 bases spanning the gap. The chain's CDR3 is CAIPRTPSTGELFF. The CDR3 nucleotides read TGTGCCATACCAAGGACACCGAGTACCGGGGAGCTGTTTTTT.

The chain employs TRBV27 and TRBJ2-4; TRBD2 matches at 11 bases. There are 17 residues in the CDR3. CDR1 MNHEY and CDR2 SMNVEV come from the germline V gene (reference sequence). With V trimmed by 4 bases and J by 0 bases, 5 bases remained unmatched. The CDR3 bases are TGTGCCAGCAGTTCGACTAGCGGGACGGCAGCCAAAAACATTCAGTACTTC. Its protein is CASSSTSGTAAKNIQYF.

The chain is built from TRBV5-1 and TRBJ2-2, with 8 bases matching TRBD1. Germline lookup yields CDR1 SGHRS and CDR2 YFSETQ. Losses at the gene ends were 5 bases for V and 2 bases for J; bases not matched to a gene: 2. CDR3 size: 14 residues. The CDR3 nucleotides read TGCGCCAGCAGAGGACAGGGTAACACCGGGGAGCTGTTTTTT. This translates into CASRGQGNTGELFF. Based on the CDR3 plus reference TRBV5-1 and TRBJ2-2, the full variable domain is KAGVTQTPRYLIKTRGQQVTLSCSPISGHRSVSWYQQTPGQGLQFLFEYFSETQRNKGNFPGRFSGRQFSNSRSEMNVSTLELGDSALYLCASRGQGNTGELFFGEGSRLTVL.

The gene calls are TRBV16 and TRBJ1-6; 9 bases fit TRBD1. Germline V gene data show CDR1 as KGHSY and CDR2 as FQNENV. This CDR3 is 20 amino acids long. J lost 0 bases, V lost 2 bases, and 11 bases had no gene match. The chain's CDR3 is CASSQNRGHASSSYNSPLHF. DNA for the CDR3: TGTGCCAGCAGCCAAAACAGGGGGCATGCCTCCAGCTCCTATAATTCACCCCTCCACTTT.

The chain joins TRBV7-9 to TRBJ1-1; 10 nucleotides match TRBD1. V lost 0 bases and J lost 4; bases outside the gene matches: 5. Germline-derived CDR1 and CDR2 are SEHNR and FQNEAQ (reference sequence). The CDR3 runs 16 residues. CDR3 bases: TGTGCCAGCAGCTTAGCGACAGGGGGCTGGCTCACTGAAGCTTTCTTT. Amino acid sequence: CASSLATGGWLTEAFF.

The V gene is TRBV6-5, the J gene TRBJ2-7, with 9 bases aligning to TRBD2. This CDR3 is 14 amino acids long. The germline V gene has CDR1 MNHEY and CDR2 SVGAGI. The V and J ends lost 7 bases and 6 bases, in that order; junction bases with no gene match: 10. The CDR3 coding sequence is TGTGCCAGCACCGAAGGGCTAGCGGGAATCGAGCAGTACTTC. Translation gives CASTEGLAGIEQYF.

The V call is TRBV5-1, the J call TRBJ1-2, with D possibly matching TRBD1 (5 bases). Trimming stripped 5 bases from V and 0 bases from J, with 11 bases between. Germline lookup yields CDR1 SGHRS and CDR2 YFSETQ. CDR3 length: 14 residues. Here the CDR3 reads CASSMAGSNYGYTF. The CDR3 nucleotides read TGCGCCAGCAGTATGGCAGGGTCTAACTATGGCTACACCTTC.

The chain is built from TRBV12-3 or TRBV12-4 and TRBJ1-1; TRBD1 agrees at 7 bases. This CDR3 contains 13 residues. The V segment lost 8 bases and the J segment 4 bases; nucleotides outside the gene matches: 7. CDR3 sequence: CASAARQGTEAFF. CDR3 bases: TGTGCCAGCGCAGCCAGACAGGGCACTGAAGCTTTCTTT.

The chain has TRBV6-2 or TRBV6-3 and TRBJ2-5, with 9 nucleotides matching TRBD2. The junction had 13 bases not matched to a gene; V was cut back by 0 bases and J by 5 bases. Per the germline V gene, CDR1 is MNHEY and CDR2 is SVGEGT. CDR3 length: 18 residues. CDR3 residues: CASSYSIVAGENFETQYF. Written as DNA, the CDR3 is TGTGCCAGCAGTTACTCGATCGTAGCGGGGGAGAATTTTGAGACCCAGTACTTC.

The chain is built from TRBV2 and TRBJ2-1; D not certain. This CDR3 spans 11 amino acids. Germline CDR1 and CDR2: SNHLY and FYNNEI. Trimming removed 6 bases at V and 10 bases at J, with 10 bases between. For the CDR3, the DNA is TGTGCCAGCAGCCAAGACTTAGAGCAGTTCTTC. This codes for CASSQDLEQFF.

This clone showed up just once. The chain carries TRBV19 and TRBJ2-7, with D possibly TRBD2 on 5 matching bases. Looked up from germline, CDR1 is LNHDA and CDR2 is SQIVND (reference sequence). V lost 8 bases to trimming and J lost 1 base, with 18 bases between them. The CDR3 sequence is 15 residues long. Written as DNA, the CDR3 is TGTGCCAGTTCCCTAAGGGCTGAGGGTTCCTACGAGCAGTACTTC. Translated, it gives CASSLRAEGSYEQYF.